This T cell receptor beta chain was sequenced during a study of cytomegalovirus exposure and HLA in healthy donors. The overall study: Both the 100 to 150 validation repertoires and the approximately 640 first-cohort repertoires used the same platform, as reported by a later analysis. Broader study findings: In vitro data verified a few CMV-associated chains as specific for CMV antigens.

Notes on this clone: Its specificity is unknown.

Repertoires were generated with immunoSEQ multiplex PCR, while TCRdb's copy carries only in-frame clones and drops some. In the table there are approximately 100,000 clones, around 88% of which are singletons. The CDR3 covers 15 residues. The V and J ends lost 2 bases and 4 bases, in that order; junction bases with no gene match: 6. CDR1 is SGHRS, CDR2 YFSETQ, per germline. The specimen was PBMCs. The rearrangement links TRBV5-1 to TRBJ2-5, with 9 nucleotides matching TRBD1. The source of this sequence is a woman under 40 in good health and CMV-seronegative. CDR3 coding DNA: TGCGCCAGCAGCTTAACAGGGGGCACTAGAGAGACCCAGTACTTC. Translated, it gives CASSLTGGTRETQYF.